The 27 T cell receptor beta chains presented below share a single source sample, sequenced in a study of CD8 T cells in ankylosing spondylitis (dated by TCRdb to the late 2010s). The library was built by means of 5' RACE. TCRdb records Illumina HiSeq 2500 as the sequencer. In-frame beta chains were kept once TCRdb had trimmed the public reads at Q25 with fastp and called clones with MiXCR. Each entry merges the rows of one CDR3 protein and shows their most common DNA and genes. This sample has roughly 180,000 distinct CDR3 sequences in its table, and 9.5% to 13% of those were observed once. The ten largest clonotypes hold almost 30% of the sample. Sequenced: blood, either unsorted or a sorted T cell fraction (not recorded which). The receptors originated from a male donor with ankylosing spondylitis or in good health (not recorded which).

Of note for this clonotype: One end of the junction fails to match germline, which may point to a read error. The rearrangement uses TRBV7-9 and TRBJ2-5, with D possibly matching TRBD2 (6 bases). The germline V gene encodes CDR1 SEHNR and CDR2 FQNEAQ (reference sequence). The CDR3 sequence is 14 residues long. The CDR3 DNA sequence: TGTGCCAGCAGCTTAGATGGGAGGAAAGACACCCAGTACTTC. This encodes CASSLDGRKDTQYF.

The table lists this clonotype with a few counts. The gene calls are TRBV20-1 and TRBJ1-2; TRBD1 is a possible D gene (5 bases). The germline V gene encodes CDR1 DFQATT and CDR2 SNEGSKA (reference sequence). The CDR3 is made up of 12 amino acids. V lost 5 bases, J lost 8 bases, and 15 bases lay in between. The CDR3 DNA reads TGCAGTGCTCACGGGGCACAACTCGGCTACACCTTC. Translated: CSAHGAQLGYTF.

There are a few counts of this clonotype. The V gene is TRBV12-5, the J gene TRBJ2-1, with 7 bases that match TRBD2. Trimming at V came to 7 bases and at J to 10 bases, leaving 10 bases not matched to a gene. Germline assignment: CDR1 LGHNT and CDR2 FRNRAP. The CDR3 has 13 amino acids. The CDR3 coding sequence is TGTGCTAGTGTCCCGGTCCTAGCGGACGAGCAGTTCTTC. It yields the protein CASVPVLADEQFF.

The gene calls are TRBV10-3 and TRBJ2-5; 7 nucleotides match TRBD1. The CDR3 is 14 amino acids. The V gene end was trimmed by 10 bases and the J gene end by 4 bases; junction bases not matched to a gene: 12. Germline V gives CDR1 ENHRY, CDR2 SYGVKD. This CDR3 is CATTGTALGETQYF. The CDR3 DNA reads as TGTGCCACCACCGGGACAGCCCTTGGAGAGACCCAGTACTTC.

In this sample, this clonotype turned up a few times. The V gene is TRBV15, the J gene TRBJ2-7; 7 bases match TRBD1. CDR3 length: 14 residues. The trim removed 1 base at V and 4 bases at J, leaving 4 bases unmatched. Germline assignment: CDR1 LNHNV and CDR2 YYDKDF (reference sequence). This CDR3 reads CATSRGTGSYEQYF. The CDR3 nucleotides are TGTGCCACCAGCAGAGGGACAGGTTCTTACGAGCAGTACTTC.

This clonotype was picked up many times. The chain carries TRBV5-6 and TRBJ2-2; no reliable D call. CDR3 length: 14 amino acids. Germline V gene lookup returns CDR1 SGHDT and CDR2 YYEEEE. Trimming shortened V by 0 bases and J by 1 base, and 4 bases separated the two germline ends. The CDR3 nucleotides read TGTGCCAGCAGCTTGGAGTTGAACACCGGGGAGCTGTTTTTT. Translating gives CASSLELNTGELFF.

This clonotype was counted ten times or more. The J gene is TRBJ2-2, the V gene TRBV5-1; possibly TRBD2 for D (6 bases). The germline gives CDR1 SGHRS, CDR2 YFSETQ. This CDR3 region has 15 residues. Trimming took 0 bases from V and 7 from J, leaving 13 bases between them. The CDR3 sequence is CASSLAVGSHGELFF. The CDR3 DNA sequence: TGCGCCAGCAGCTTGGCCGTCGGGAGTCACGGGGAGCTGTTTTTT. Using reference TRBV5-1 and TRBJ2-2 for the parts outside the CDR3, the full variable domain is KAGVTQTPRYLIKTRGQQVTLSCSPISGHRSVSWYQQTPGQGLQFLFEYFSETQRNKGNFPGRFSGRQFSNSRSEMNVSTLELGDSALYLCASSLAVGSHGELFFGEGSRLTVL.

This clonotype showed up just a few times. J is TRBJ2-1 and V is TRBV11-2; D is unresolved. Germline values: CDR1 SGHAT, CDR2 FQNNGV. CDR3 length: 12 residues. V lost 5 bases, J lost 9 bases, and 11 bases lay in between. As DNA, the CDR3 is TGTGCCAGCAGCCTTAGATTCGGTGAGCAGTTCTTC. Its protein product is CASSLRFGEQFF.

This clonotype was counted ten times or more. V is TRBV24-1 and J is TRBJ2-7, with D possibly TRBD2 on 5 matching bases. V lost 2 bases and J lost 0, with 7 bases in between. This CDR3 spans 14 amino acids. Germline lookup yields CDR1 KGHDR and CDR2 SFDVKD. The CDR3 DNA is TGTGCCACCAGTGATTCGGGGATCTCCTACGAGCAGTACTTC. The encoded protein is CATSDSGISYEQYF.

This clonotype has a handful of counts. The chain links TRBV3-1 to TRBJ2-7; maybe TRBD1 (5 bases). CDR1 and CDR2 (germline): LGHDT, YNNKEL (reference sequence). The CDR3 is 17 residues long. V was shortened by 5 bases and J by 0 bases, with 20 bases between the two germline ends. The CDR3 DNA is TGTGCCAGCAGCAGGGGTTATGGGCAGGGAAACTCCTACGAGCAGTACTTC. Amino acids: CASSRGYGQGNSYEQYF.

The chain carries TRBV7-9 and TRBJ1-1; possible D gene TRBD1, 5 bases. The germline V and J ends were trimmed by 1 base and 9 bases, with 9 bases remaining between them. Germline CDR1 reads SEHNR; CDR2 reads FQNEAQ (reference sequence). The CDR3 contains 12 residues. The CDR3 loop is CASSLVRDQAFF. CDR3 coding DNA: TGTGCCAGCAGCTTAGTCAGGGATCAAGCTTTCTTT.

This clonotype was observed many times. CDR3 sequence (DNA): TGTGCCAGCAGCGGCGGGACATCCAGGACCCAGTACTTC. This encodes CASSGGTSRTQYF. The gene calls are TRBV7-6 and TRBJ2-5; either TRBD1 or TRBD2 may fit D (6 bases each). Germline CDR1 reads SGHVS; CDR2 reads FNYEAQ. V was pared by 5 bases and J by 7 bases, with 14 bases between. The CDR3 runs to 13 residues.

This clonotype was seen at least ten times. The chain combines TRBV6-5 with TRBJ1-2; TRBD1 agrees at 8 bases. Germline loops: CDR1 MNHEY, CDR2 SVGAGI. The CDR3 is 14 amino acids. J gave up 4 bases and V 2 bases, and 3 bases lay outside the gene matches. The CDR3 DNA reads TGTGCCAGCAGTTACCAGGGGGCGACCTATGGCTACACCTTC. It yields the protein CASSYQGATYGYTF.

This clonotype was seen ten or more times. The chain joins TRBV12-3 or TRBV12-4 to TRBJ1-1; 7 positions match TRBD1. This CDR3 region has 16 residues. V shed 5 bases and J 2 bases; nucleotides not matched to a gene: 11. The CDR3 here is CASSAITGTANTEAFF. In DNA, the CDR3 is TGTGCCAGCAGTGCCATAACCGGGACAGCTAACACTGAAGCTTTCTTT.

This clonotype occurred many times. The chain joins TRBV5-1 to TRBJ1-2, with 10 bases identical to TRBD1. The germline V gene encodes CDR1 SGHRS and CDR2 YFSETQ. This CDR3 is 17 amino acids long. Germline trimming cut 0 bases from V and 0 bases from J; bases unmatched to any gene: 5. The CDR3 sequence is CASSLETGGLANYGYTF. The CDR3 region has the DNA TGCGCCAGCAGCTTGGAGACAGGGGGCTTAGCTAACTATGGCTACACCTTC. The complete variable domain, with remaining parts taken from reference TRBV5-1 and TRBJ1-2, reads KAGVTQTPRYLIKTRGQQVTLSCSPISGHRSVSWYQQTPGQGLQFLFEYFSETQRNKGNFPGRFSGRQFSNSRSEMNVSTLELGDSALYLCASSLETGGLANYGYTFGSGTRLTVV.

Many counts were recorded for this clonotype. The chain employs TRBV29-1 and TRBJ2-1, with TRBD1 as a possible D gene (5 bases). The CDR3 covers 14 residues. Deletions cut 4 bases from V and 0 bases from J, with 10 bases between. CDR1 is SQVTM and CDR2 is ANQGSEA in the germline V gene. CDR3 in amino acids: CSVGGAGSYNEQFF. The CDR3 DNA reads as TGCAGCGTTGGGGGCGCCGGCTCCTACAATGAGCAGTTCTTC.

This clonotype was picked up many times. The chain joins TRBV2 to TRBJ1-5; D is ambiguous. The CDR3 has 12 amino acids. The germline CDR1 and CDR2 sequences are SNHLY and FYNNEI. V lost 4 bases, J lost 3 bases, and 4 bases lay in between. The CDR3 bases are TGTGCCAGCAGTGGGGTCAATCAGCCCCAGCATTTT. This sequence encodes CASSGVNQPQHF.

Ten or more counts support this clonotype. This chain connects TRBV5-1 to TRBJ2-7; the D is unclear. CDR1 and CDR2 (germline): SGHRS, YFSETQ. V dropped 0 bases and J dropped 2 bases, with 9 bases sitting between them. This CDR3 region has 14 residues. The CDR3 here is CASSLAGGTYEQYF. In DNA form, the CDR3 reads TGCGCCAGCAGCTTGGCCGGCGGAACCTACGAGCAGTACTTC.

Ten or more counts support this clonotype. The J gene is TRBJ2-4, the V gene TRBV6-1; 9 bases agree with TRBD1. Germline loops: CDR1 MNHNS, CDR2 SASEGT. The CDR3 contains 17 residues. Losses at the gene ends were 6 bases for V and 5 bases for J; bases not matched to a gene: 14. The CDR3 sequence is CASSAGTGSSGENIQYF. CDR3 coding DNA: TGTGCCAGCAGCGCCGGGACAGGGTCGAGCGGCGAAAACATTCAGTACTTC.

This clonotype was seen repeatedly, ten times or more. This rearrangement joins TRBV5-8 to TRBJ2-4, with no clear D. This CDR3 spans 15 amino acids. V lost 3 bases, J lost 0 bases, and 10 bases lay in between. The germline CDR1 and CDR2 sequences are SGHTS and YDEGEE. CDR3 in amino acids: CASSSMGPAKNIQYF. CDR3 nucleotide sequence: TGTGCCAGCAGCTCGATGGGTCCAGCCAAAAACATTCAGTACTTC.

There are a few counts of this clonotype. The CDR3 protein is CASKASGNNEQFF. CDR3 coding DNA: TGTGCCAGCAAGGCTAGCGGAAACAATGAGCAGTTCTTC. The chain uses TRBV2 and TRBJ2-1, with TRBD2 matching over 7 bases. The CDR3 contains 13 residues. The germline CDR1 and CDR2 sequences are SNHLY and FYNNEI. V lost 7 bases and J lost 5; bases outside the gene matches: 5.

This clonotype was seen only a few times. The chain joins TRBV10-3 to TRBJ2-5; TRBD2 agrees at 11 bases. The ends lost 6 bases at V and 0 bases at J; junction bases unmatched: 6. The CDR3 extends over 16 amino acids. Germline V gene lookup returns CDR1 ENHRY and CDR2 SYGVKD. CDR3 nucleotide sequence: TGTGCCATCAGGAGCTCTAGCGGGGGGAACCAAGAGACCCAGTACTTC. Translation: CAIRSSSGGNQETQYF.

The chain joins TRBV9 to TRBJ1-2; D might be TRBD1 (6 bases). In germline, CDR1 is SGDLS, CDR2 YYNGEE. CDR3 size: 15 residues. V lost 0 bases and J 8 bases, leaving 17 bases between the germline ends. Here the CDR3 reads CASSVAGGGLEGYTF. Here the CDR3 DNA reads TGTGCCAGCAGCGTAGCTGGGGGGGGCCTGGAAGGCTACACCTTC.

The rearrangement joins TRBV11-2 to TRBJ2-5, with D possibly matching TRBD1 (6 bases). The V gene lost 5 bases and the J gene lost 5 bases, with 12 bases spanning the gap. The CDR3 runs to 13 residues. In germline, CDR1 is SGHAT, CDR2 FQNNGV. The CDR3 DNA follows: TGTGCCAGCAGCCAGGGGTTTCGGGAGACCCAGTACTTC. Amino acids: CASSQGFRETQYF.

The CDR3 region has the DNA TGTGCCAGCATCGGAAGCGGGGGGGCTGACAATGAGCAGTTCTTC. It specifies CASIGSGGADNEQFF. J is TRBJ2-1 and V is TRBV6-2 or TRBV6-3; 10 bases match TRBD2. CDR3 length equals 15 residues. The junction had 8 bases not matched to a gene; V was cut back by 7 bases and J by 5 bases. Looked up from germline, CDR1 is MNHEY and CDR2 is SVGEGT.

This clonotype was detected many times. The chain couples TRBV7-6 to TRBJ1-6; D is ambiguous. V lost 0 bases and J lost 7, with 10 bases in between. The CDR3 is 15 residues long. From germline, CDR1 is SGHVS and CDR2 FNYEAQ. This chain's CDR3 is CASSLAPGANSPLHF. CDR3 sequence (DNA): TGTGCCAGCAGCTTAGCTCCGGGAGCAAATTCACCCCTCCACTTT.

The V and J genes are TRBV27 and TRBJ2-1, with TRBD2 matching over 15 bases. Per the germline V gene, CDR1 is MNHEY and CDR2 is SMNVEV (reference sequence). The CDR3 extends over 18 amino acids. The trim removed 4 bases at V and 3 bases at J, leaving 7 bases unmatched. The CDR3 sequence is CASSSRTSGGGFYNEQFF. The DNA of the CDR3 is TGTGCCAGCAGTTCCCGGACTAGCGGGGGGGGATTCTACAATGAGCAGTTCTTC.